The 27 T cell receptor beta chains below all came from one sample that was sequenced in a study of cytomegalovirus exposure and HLA in healthy donors. It was with 60 Vbeta and 13 Jbeta primers that the PCR ran. Only in-frame clones appear in the TCRdb table, and some are missing; sequencing was by immunoSEQ multiplex PCR. The sample holds approximately 240,000 clones; 77% are singletons and the top ten take less than 3%. Sequencing used PBMCs. The receptors come from a woman aged 55-70 years in good health and CMV-seropositive.

The chain uses TRBV30 and TRBJ2-3; 8 nucleotides match TRBD2. Germline CDR1 is GTSNPN and CDR2 is SVGIG (reference sequence). The trim removed 4 bases at V and 4 bases at J, leaving 7 bases unmatched. CDR3 length: 14 amino acids. The CDR3 here is CAWNMASGSDTQYF. As DNA, the CDR3 is TGTGCCTGGAACATGGCTAGCGGGTCAGATACGCAGTATTTT. Full variable domain (rest looked up from reference TRBV30 and TRBJ2-3): SQTIHQWPATLVQPVGSPLSLECTVEGTSNPNLYWYRQAAGRGLQLLFYSVGIGQISSEVPQNLSASRPQDRQFILSSKKLLLSDSGFYLCAWNMASGSDTQYFGPGTRLTVL.

The chain recombines TRBV5-1 with TRBJ2-7; TRBD1 aligns across 9 bases. The V gene end was trimmed by 4 bases and the J gene end by 6 bases; junction bases not matched to a gene: 11. The CDR3 sequence is 15 residues long. CDR1 SGHRS and CDR2 YFSETQ come from the germline V gene. Here the CDR3 reads CASSPGQGDVGEQYF. The CDR3 DNA is TGCGCCAGCAGCCCGGGACAGGGCGACGTGGGCGAGCAGTACTTC.

The chain has TRBV30 and TRBJ2-5; perhaps TRBD1 as D (6 bases). The germline V gene encodes CDR1 GTSNPN and CDR2 SVGIG (reference sequence). Trimming cost V 1 base and J 4 bases, with 13 bases left between them. The CDR3 consists of 14 residues. CDR3 in amino acids: CAWSGSTGRETQYF. CDR3 bases: TGTGCCTGGAGTGGATCGACAGGTCGAGAGACCCAGTACTTC.

The V call is TRBV5-4, the J call TRBJ2-7, with TRBD1 identical over 11 bases. Germline assignment: CDR1 SGHNT and CDR2 YYREEE (reference sequence). This CDR3 contains 17 residues. V lost 4 bases, J lost 3 bases, and 12 bases stayed unmatched. The CDR3 is CASSGGTGGLSVYEQYF. In DNA form, the CDR3 reads TGTGCCAGCAGCGGGGGGACAGGGGGTCTTTCCGTCTACGAGCAGTACTTC.

V and J are TRBV28 and TRBJ2-1, with D unresolved. The V and J ends lost 5 bases and 2 bases respectively, with 13 bases between them. This CDR3 contains 15 residues. CDR1 is MDHEN, CDR2 SYDVKM, per germline. CDR3 bases: TGTGCCAGCAGTCGGATCCGACATACCTACAATGAGCAGTTCTTC. As protein: CASSRIRHTYNEQFF.

The chain uses TRBV30 and TRBJ1-5, with D perhaps matching TRBD1 (6 bases). V lost 2 bases to trimming and J lost 7 bases, with 12 bases between them. Looked up from germline, CDR1 is GTSNPN and CDR2 is SVGIG (reference sequence). The CDR3 contains 13 residues. The CDR3 DNA sequence: TGTGCCTGGAGTAACAGGGACCTGCAGCCCCAGCATTTT. Translated: CAWSNRDLQPQHF.

V gene TRBV28 combines with J gene TRBJ1-2; 10 bases line up with TRBD1. CDR3 length equals 11 residues. CDR1 and CDR2 (germline): MDHEN, SYDVKM. In nucleotides, the CDR3 is TGTGCGGGACAGGGGAGCTATGGCTACACCTTC. Amino acids: CAGQGSYGYTF.

This chain links TRBV9 with TRBJ2-5; 8 nucleotides agree with TRBD2. The CDR3 contains 16 residues. V dropped 0 bases and J dropped 2; count of bases not matched to a gene: 6. The V gene's germline CDR1 is SGDLS and CDR2 YYNGEE. CDR3 in amino acids: CASSVAWVAGQETQYF. In DNA, the CDR3 is TGTGCCAGCAGCGTAGCTTGGGTAGCGGGGCAAGAGACCCAGTACTTC.

The chain employs TRBV29-1 and TRBJ2-3, with 7 positions matching TRBD1. Per germline, CDR1 SQVTM and CDR2 ANQGSEA. The CDR3 sequence is 12 residues long. Trimming took 3 bases from V and 6 from J; bases not matched to a gene: 3. The CDR3, as DNA: TGCAGCGTTGAGCTAGGGGGCGATACGCAGTATTTT. Amino acid sequence: CSVELGGDTQYF.

This sequence joins TRBV19 and TRBJ2-4; TRBD1 matches 7 bases. This CDR3 contains 15 residues. CDR1 LNHDA and CDR2 SQIVND come from the germline V gene (reference sequence). The trim removed 5 bases at V and 6 bases at J, leaving 10 bases unmatched. The CDR3 protein is CASSSQGNTLNIQYF. As DNA, the CDR3 is TGTGCCAGTAGTTCACAGGGGAACACCTTAAACATTCAGTACTTC.

The rearrangement links TRBV15 to TRBJ1-6; no definite D call. The germline V gene encodes CDR1 LNHNV and CDR2 YYDKDF (reference sequence). V was cut by 2 bases and J by 5 bases, with 16 bases left in between. The CDR3 has 17 amino acids. The CDR3 region is CATSRQRNTADNSPLHF. The DNA for the CDR3 is TGTGCCACCAGCAGACAAAGAAACACAGCGGATAATTCACCCCTCCACTTT.

This clone was seen a few times. V usage is TRBV2 and J usage is TRBJ1-2, with 7 positions matching TRBD1. The length of the CDR3 is 14 residues. Germline V gene lookup returns CDR1 SNHLY and CDR2 FYNNEI. The ends lost 2 bases at V and 3 bases at J; junction bases unmatched: 3. CDR3 amino acids: CASSEPGTDYGYTF. Here the CDR3 DNA reads TGTGCCAGCAGTGAACCCGGGACAGACTATGGCTACACCTTC.

The gene calls are TRBV6-5 and TRBJ2-7; TRBD2 agrees at 10 bases. Trimming took 4 bases from V and 4 from J; bases not matched to a gene: 10. Germline CDR1 and CDR2: MNHEY and SVGAGI. The CDR3 loop spans 16 amino acids. CDR3 DNA sequence: TGTGCCAGCAGTTTTTCGCTAGCGGGAGAAAAGTACGAGCAGTACTTC. Amino acid sequence: CASSFSLAGEKYEQYF.

This chain uses TRBV6-6 with TRBJ2-1, with 8 bases lining up with TRBD2. CDR1 is MNHNY and CDR2 is SVGAGI in the germline V gene (reference sequence). After removal of 6 bases from V and 5 bases from J, the junction contained 6 bases not matched to a gene. The length of the CDR3 is 14 residues. The CDR3 DNA follows: TGTGCCAGCAGCACCCGGGGGGGCGACAATGAGCAGTTCTTC. Protein sequence: CASSTRGGDNEQFF.

A few counts support this clone. The sample carries other DNA sequences with the same CDR3. CDR3 region: CASSHGGSGANVLTF. CDR3 nucleotide sequence: TGCGCCAGCAGCCATGGGGGGTCTGGGGCCAACGTCCTGACTTTC. The V gene is TRBV4-1, the J gene TRBJ2-6, with D tentatively TRBD2 (6 bases). Trimming stripped 3 bases from V and 1 base from J, with 7 bases between. Germline V gene data show CDR1 as MGHRA and CDR2 as YSYEKL. This CDR3 region has 15 residues.

This chain uses TRBV29-1 with TRBJ2-7; the D is unclear. The CDR3 totals 10 residues. V lost 4 bases and J lost 4, with 5 bases in between. CDR1 is SQVTM and CDR2 is ANQGSEA in the germline V gene. The CDR3 coding sequence is TGCAGCGTTGGCGATTACGAGCAGTACTTC. It yields the protein CSVGDYEQYF.

This chain connects TRBV5-1 to TRBJ1-2; TRBD1 matches 11 bases. The ends lost 3 bases at V and 8 bases at J; junction bases unmatched: 9. This CDR3 contains 15 residues. Per germline, CDR1 SGHRS and CDR2 YFSETQ. CDR3 bases: TGCGCCAGCAGCTCGGACCCCGGGACAGGGGGGGGCTACACCTTC. As protein: CASSSDPGTGGGYTF.

The CDR3 DNA is TGTGCCAGCACCCCCGGGACACCCCTACGTGAGCAGTTCTTC. The encoded protein is CASTPGTPLREQFF. The chain couples TRBV7-3 to TRBJ2-1; tentatively, D is TRBD1 (6 bases). The CDR3 has 14 residues. Germline V gene data show CDR1 as SGHTA and CDR2 as FQGTGA. V was trimmed by 7 bases and J by 9 bases, leaving 19 bases between them.

This clone was seen a single time. The V call is TRBV30, the J call TRBJ1-6; D possibly corresponds to TRBD1 (6 bases). Germline CDR1 reads GTSNPN; CDR2 reads SVGIG (reference sequence). The ends were cut back, 4 bases at V and 2 bases at J, with 24 bases in the middle. The CDR3 runs 19 residues. The CDR3 sequence: CAWMDPSNRDFAYNSPLHF. The CDR3 coding sequence is TGTGCCTGGATGGACCCCAGTAACAGGGATTTTGCCTATAATTCACCCCTCCACTTT.

The chain combines TRBV9 with TRBJ1-1, with 8 bases that match TRBD1. CDR3 length: 16 residues. V gave up 3 bases and J gave up 1 base; unmatched junction bases: 8. In germline, CDR1 is SGDLS, CDR2 YYNGEE. The CDR3 nucleotides are TGTGCCAGCAGCGGGACCCAGGGGGCCGAGAACACTGAAGCTTTCTTT. Translating it yields CASSGTQGAENTEAFF.

The V and J genes are TRBV19 and TRBJ2-7; TRBD1 matches at 9 bases. The germline gives CDR1 LNHDA, CDR2 SQIVND (reference sequence). The J segment lost 5 bases and the V segment lost 6 bases, leaving 8 bases of the junction unmatched. There are 14 residues in the CDR3. The CDR3 coding sequence is TGTGCCAGTAGGGACAGGGGTGTTATGGACGAGCAGTACTTC. Its translation is CASRDRGVMDEQYF.

The chain recombines TRBV9 with TRBJ2-5; tentative D call: TRBD1 (7 bases). The length of the CDR3 is 14 residues. CDR1 is SGDLS and CDR2 is YYNGEE in the germline V gene. Trimming took off 6 bases at V and 4 bases at J, with 16 bases between the two ends. The CDR3 region is CASTLGGGGETQYF. The CDR3 nucleotides read TGTGCCAGCACCCTCGGAGGGGGCGGAGAGACCCAGTACTTC. Looking up the rest from reference TRBV9 and TRBJ2-5 gives the full variable domain: DSGVTQTPKHLITATGQRVTLRCSPRSGDLSVYWYQQSLDQGLQFLIQYYNGEERAKGNILERFSAQQFPDLHSELNLSSLELGDSALYFCASTLGGGGETQYFGPGTRLLVL.

V and J are TRBV7-9 and TRBJ1-2, with a tentative D call TRBD1 (5 bases). The CDR3 spans 12 residues. Trimming removed 5 bases from V and 8 bases from J, with 12 bases in between. Germline CDR1 is SEHNR and CDR2 is FQNEAQ (reference sequence). The CDR3 is CASSLGGGGYTF. The CDR3 coding sequence is TGTGCCAGCAGCCTGGGGGGGGGAGGCTACACCTTC.

CDR3 coding DNA: TGTGCCAGCAGCCCCGGGACAGGGGGTTTTGGGGCCAACGTCCTGACTTTC. It yields the protein CASSPGTGGFGANVLTF. The chain uses TRBV7-9 and TRBJ2-6, with 11 positions matching TRBD1. Losses at the gene ends were 5 bases for V and 3 bases for J; bases not matched to a gene: 6. The CDR3 covers 17 residues. The germline CDR1 and CDR2 sequences are SEHNR and FQNEAQ (reference sequence).

The chain has TRBV5-1 and TRBJ1-4; 8 bases match TRBD1. The trim removed 4 bases at V and 8 bases at J, leaving 7 bases unmatched. The V gene's germline CDR1 is SGHRS and CDR2 YFSETQ. The CDR3 contains 14 residues. CDR3 nucleotide sequence: TGCGCCAGCAGCATCGGACAGGGAAACGAAAAACTGTTTTTT. Amino acid sequence: CASSIGQGNEKLFF.

The chain recombines TRBV18 with TRBJ1-4; TRBD1 matches 7 bases. This CDR3 contains 14 residues. Germline V CDR1 and CDR2: KGHSH, LQKENI. V lost 11 bases to trimming and J lost 7 bases; unmatched junction nucleotides: 13. CDR3 nucleotide sequence: TGTGCCGGCAAAAGGACAGGTCCGAGTGAAAAACTGTTTTTT. This translates into CAGKRTGPSEKLFF.

The chain carries TRBV7-9 and TRBJ1-2; the D gene is possibly TRBD1 (6 bases). Per the germline V gene, CDR1 is SEHNR and CDR2 is FQNEAQ (reference sequence). CDR3 length: 13 residues. Trimming cost V 5 bases and J 5 bases, with 12 bases left between them. The CDR3 DNA is TGTGCCAGCAGCCCGATGCAGGGGTATGGCTACACCTTC. This sequence encodes CASSPMQGYGYTF. Variable domain in full (rest from reference TRBV7-9 and TRBJ1-2): DTGVSQNPRHKITKRGQNVTFRCDPISEHNRLYWYRQTLGQGPEFLTYFQNEAQLEKSRLLSDRFSAERPKGSFSTLEIQRTEQGDSAMYLCASSPMQGYGYTFGSGTRLTVV.